This T cell receptor beta chain was identified in a study of T-cell memory formation after mild COVID-19. TCRdb recomputed calls from the 5' RACE reads with MiXCR, one row per CDR3 protein. In the table there are hundreds of thousands of distinct CDR3 sequences, nearly 25% of which are singletons. The CDR3 spans 12 residues. The germline V gene has CDR1 SQVTM and CDR2 ANQGSEA. The receptor's source is an adult woman who had mild COVID-19 (a few samples of this study predate the infection). Cell type and time point are not known. Sequenced material: PBMCs or a T cell subset sorted from them (not recorded which). The rearrangement links TRBV29-1 to TRBJ2-7; the match to TRBD2 covers 7 bases. The CDR3 region is CREGRGTYEQYF. The CDR3 DNA follows: TGCAGGGAGGGGAGGGGAACCTACGAGCAGTACTTC.